This T cell receptor (beta chain) was identified during a study of T cell responses to AZD1222 COVID-19 vaccine. To note about this clone: What it recognizes is unknown.

The study's findings and limits: Researchers report vaccine-associated CD4 TCRs spanning spike, with dominance at 160-218 and 743-854.

The CDR3 covers 17 residues. Germline V gene lookup returns CDR1 KGHSH and CDR2 LQKENI. V shed 3 bases and J shed 1 base, with 18 bases lying between them. Only in-frame clones appear in the TCRdb table, and some are missing; sequencing was by immunoSEQ multiplex PCR. Counted here are some 96,000 clones, about four fifths occurring once; the ten biggest clones make up 12% to 15%. The sample consisted of peripheral blood, taken 28 days after the second AZD1222 dose. The rearrangement links TRBV18 to TRBJ1-1, with a tentative D call TRBD1 (5 bases). The origin of this receptor is an adult who received the AZD1222 COVID-19 vaccine. The CDR3 coding sequence is TGTGCCAGCTCACCCTTATCCTCAGCAGGGAAGAACACTGAAGCTTTCTTT. This gives the protein CASSPLSSAGKNTEAFF.